The clone carrying this T cell receptor beta chain was seen more than once but under ten times. What it recognizes is unknown. Germline CDR1 and CDR2: MGHRA and YSYEKL. This CDR3 is built from 14 residues. The V end was cut by 2 bases, the J end by 6 bases, with 13 bases between. Investigators reverse transcribed all isolated RNA, so they sequenced expressed TCRB transcripts. Average reads for naive, central memory and regulatory T cell samples were several million. Assay used: immunoSEQ multiplex PCR; TCRdb lists only in-frame clones, some missing. The sample comprises 680,000 or so clones, about 14% of which are singletons, and about 0.093% rests with the top ten. The data belong to a study of beta chain features in type 1 diabetes. Broader study findings: Compared to healthy donors, patients appeared to have naive, central memory and Treg TCRB repertoires that were more alike. All four CD4+ subsets from Type 1 diabetes patients carried moderately but significantly shorter TCRB CDR3s. In these data, an HLA type influence on TCRB rearrangement remained unresolved.

The TCR was taken from a man younger than 35 in good health. The rearrangement links TRBV4-1 to TRBJ1-1; D possibly corresponds to TRBD1 (5 bases). The sequencing input was naive CD4+ T cells from blood. CDR3 region: CASSQPQGIAEAFF. The CDR3 DNA reads as TGCGCCAGCAGCCAACCCCAGGGAATCGCTGAAGCTTTCTTT.